This T cell receptor beta chain was sequenced for a study of shared clonotypes between healthy human individuals. The length of the CDR3 is 12 residues. CDR1 is SGHAT and CDR2 is FQNNGV in the germline V gene. V gave up 0 bases and J gave up 6 bases, with 5 bases separating them. In regard to this clone: As yet, its antigen is unknown.

Study-wide points: Roughly 5% of naive CD4 clonotypes were common to several donors. Apart from blood, nothing was sampled; tissue repertoires likely differ.

The study separated CD4+ cells into CD45RA+ naive and CD45RA-negative memory subsets. The deep-level immunoSEQ assay was used. Clones were read by immunoSEQ multiplex PCR, and TCRdb kept only the in-frame ones, dropping some. This sample has over a million clones, with approximately 96% found just once. The sample taken for sequencing was naive CD4+ T cells sorted from blood. The subset here: CD45RA+ positively selected. This TCR came from a man aged 30 to 39 in good health. The V call is TRBV11-2, the J call TRBJ2-5; no reliable D call. As DNA, the CDR3 is TGTGCCAGCAGCTTAGAACGGCAGACCCAGTACTTC. Encoded protein: CASSLERQTQYF. Supplemented by reference TRBV11-2 and TRBJ2-5, the full variable domain reads EAGVAQSPRYKIIEKRQSVAFWCNPISGHATLYWYQQILGQGPKLLIQFQNNGVVDDSQLPKDRFSAERLKGVDSTLKIQPAKLEDSAVYLCASSLERQTQYFGPGTRLLVL.